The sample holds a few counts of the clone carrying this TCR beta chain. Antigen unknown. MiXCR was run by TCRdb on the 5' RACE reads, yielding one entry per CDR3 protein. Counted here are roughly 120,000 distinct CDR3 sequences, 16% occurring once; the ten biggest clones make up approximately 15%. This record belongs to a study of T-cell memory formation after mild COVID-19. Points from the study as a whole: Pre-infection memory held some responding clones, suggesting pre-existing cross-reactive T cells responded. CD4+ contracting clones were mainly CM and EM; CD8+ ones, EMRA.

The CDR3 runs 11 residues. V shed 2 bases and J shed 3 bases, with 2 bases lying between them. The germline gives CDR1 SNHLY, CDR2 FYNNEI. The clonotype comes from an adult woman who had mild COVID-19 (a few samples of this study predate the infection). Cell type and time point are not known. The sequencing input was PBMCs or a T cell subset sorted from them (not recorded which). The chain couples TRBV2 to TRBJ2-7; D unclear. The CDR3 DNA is TGTGCCAGCAGTGAACTCTACGAGCAGTACTTC. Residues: CASSELYEQYF.